This TCR beta chain emerged from a study of blood T cell repertoires in COVID-19. Looking at the study overall: Sample material is recorded as cDNA or gDNA derived from T cells, B-cell-depleted T cells, or PBMCs.

Germline assignment: CDR1 MNHEY and CDR2 SVGAGI. The CDR3 contains 12 residues. V was pared by 9 bases and J by 8 bases, with 13 bases between. How the authors handled the data: Estimation of nucleated cell counts was performed using reference gene primer amplification. Measured with immunoSEQ multiplex PCR; TCRdb has only the in-frame clones, and not every one. The V and J calls and clone size were taken over from that table, and D and trimming were inferred from the DNA. The sample has around 700,000 clones; 75% to 90% are singletons. The TCR sequence derives from a woman aged 18 to 35 with acute or convalescent COVID-19. The chain combines TRBV6-5 with TRBJ1-4, with D possibly being TRBD1 (5 bases). The sequenced material came from peripheral blood. The CDR3 is CASARTGEKLFF. CDR3 DNA sequence: TGTGCCAGTGCCCGAACAGGAGAAAAACTGTTTTTT.